The 22 T cell receptor beta chains below come from one sample, sequenced in a study of cytomegalovirus exposure and HLA in healthy donors. Primers included in the PCR were 60 Vbeta and 13 Jbeta primers. The data were produced by immunoSEQ multiplex PCR, yet TCRdb's version contains in-frame clones alone and is incomplete. The data contain over 130,000 clones, just under 65% of them singletons. Material: PBMCs. These receptors all stem from an older woman in good health and CMV-seropositive.

As to this clone: A read error may account for a junction end that differs from germline. The chain has TRBV7-9 and TRBJ1-1; D is uncertain. The germline V gene encodes CDR1 SEHNR and CDR2 FQNEAQ (reference sequence). The CDR3 totals 13 residues. The chain's CDR3 is CASRLGANTEAFF. The CDR3 region has the DNA TGTGCCAGCAGGTTAGGAGCCAACACTGAAGCTTTCTTT.

The rearrangement uses TRBV7-2 and TRBJ2-7, with TRBD1 matching over 9 bases. The CDR3 runs to 14 residues. The trim removed 4 bases at V and 4 bases at J, leaving 5 bases unmatched. Germline CDR1 and CDR2: SGHTA and FQGNSA. Here the CDR3 DNA reads TGTGCCAGCAGCTCCGGGACAGGGATGTACGAGCAGTACTTC. Protein sequence: CASSSGTGMYEQYF.

This clone occurred a few times. The rearrangement links TRBV6-1 to TRBJ1-2; 12 bases are a match to TRBD1. The CDR3 sequence is 15 residues long. From germline, CDR1 is MNHNS and CDR2 SASEGT. V was clipped by 7 bases and J by 7 bases; unmatched bases: 10. In DNA, the CDR3 is TGTGCCAGCAAGCCCCCGGGACAGGGGGCTTCTGGCTACACCTTC. It yields the protein CASKPPGQGASGYTF.

CDR3 residues: CASSVPAGTSYEQYF. The CDR3 DNA follows: TGTGCCAGCAGTGTTCCAGCGGGAACCTCCTACGAGCAGTACTTC. The rearrangement joins TRBV6-1 to TRBJ2-7; 7 positions match TRBD2. The CDR3 is 15 residues long. The V gene end was trimmed by 4 bases and the J gene end by 0 bases; junction bases not matched to a gene: 6. Per germline, CDR1 MNHNS and CDR2 SASEGT.

J is TRBJ2-7 and V is TRBV7-6, with a weak D call TRBD1 (7 bases). The germline gives CDR1 SGHVS, CDR2 FNYEAQ. The CDR3 extends over 15 amino acids. Trimming removed 9 bases from V and 3 bases from J, with 21 bases in between. For the CDR3, the DNA is TGTGCCAGACGGACTACAGGGGACCCCAACTACGAGCAGTACTTC. Translated, it gives CARRTTGDPNYEQYF.

The rearrangement links TRBV30 to TRBJ2-5; D possibly corresponds to TRBD2 (6 bases). CDR3 length equals 13 residues. Trimming cost V 3 bases and J 0 bases, with 8 bases left between them. From germline, CDR1 is GTSNPN and CDR2 SVGIG (reference sequence). CDR3 coding DNA: TGTGCCTGGAGAAGACTAGACCAAGAGACCCAGTACTTC. Its protein product is CAWRRLDQETQYF.

Only a few counts were recorded for this clone. J is TRBJ2-5 and V is TRBV2, with 10 positions matching TRBD1. CDR1 is SNHLY and CDR2 is FYNNEI in the germline V gene. The length of the CDR3 is 13 residues. J lost 5 bases, V lost 6 bases, and 3 bases had no gene match. CDR3 residues: CASRDRGPETQYF. For the CDR3, the DNA is TGTGCCAGCAGAGACAGGGGGCCGGAGACCCAGTACTTC.

The V call is TRBV5-4, the J call TRBJ2-1, with a tentative D call TRBD2 (6 bases). The germline CDR1 and CDR2 sequences are SGHNT and YYREEE (reference sequence). With 10 bases removed from V and 0 bases from J, the gap between germline ends came to 17 bases. The CDR3 runs 15 residues. DNA for the CDR3: TGTGCCGGTAAGATCGGGGGAGCCTCCTACAATGAGCAGTTCTTC. It yields the protein CAGKIGGASYNEQFF.

The rearrangement uses TRBV4-2 and TRBJ2-7; TRBD2 matches 8 bases. Germline loops: CDR1 LGHNA, CDR2 YNFKEQ. The CDR3 covers 16 residues. V was pared by 0 bases and J by 7 bases, with 11 bases of the junction left unmatched. The CDR3 nucleotides are TGTGCCAGCAGCCAAGATGGGGTAGCGGGGCCGGGGGAGCAGTACTTC. Its protein product is CASSQDGVAGPGEQYF.

V gene TRBV2 combines with J gene TRBJ2-7; D not certain. CDR1 is SNHLY, CDR2 FYNNEI, per germline. V lost 3 bases, J lost 7 bases, and 7 bases lay in between. This CDR3 contains 11 residues. CDR3 DNA: TGTGCCAGCAGTGATAATCGGGAGCAGTACTTC. Translated, it gives CASSDNREQYF.

The V gene is TRBV10-3, the J gene TRBJ2-1, with 14 bases that match TRBD2. This CDR3 is built from 15 residues. CDR1 and CDR2 (germline): ENHRY, SYGVKD. V trimming: 4 bases; J trimming: 7 bases; junction bases outside the gene matches: 3. The DNA of the CDR3 is TGTGCCATCAGTGGGACTAGCGGGAGGATAAATGAGCAGTTCTTC. Protein sequence: CAISGTSGRINEQFF.

The rearrangement links TRBV2 to TRBJ2-7, with 8 bases lining up with TRBD1. This CDR3 is built from 14 residues. The germline V gene has CDR1 SNHLY and CDR2 FYNNEI. The V gene end was trimmed by 1 base and the J gene end by 1 base; junction bases not matched to a gene: 0. The CDR3 bases are TGTGCCAGCAGTGAAGGGACAGGGTCCTACGAGCAGTACTTC. It is translated as CASSEGTGSYEQYF. The variable domain in full, with the rest retrieved from reference TRBV2 and TRBJ2-7, is EPEVTQTPSHQVTQMGQEVILRCVPISNHLYFYWYRQILGQKVEFLVSFYNNEISEKSEIFDDQFSVERPDGSNFTLKIRSTKLEDSAMYFCASSEGTGSYEQYFGPGTRLTVT.

The chain combines TRBV19 with TRBJ2-3; no firm D call. Deletions cut 5 bases from V and 3 bases from J, with 12 bases between. The germline V gene has CDR1 LNHDA and CDR2 SQIVND (reference sequence). The CDR3 is 14 amino acids. The CDR3 nucleotides read TGTGCCAGTAGTTTCCAGGTTTCGACAGATACGCAGTATTTT. Translation: CASSFQVSTDTQYF.

The V and J genes are TRBV5-6 and TRBJ1-2, with a weak D call TRBD1 (6 bases). The CDR3 totals 15 residues. Trimming cost V 3 bases and J 0 bases, with 12 bases left between them. From germline, CDR1 is SGHDT and CDR2 YYEEEE. As DNA, the CDR3 is TGTGCCAGCAGCTCCCCGGGACAAGCTAACTATGGCTACACCTTC. It specifies CASSSPGQANYGYTF.

V is TRBV6-4 and J is TRBJ1-2; D not resolved. Trimming pared 6 bases from V and 0 bases from J, leaving 8 bases between. CDR3 length equals 13 residues. CDR1 is MRHNA, CDR2 SNTAGT, per germline. The CDR3 is CASSPEANYGYTF. The CDR3 DNA reads TGTGCCAGCAGCCCCGAGGCTAACTATGGCTACACCTTC.

This clone was found a few times. The chain is built from TRBV7-9 and TRBJ1-2, with D possibly being TRBD1 (6 bases). Germline V lookup: CDR1 SEHNR, CDR2 FQNEAQ (reference sequence). CDR3 length: 12 residues. Trimming stripped 3 bases from V and 10 bases from J, with 12 bases between. The chain's CDR3 is CASSLTGSAYTF. CDR3 nucleotides: TGTGCCAGCAGCTTGACAGGAAGTGCCTACACCTTC.

In regard to this clone: Other DNA sequences of this sample code for an identical CDR3. The CDR3 bases are TGTGCCAGCAGCGTAGGAGGAGGGGTTAACACTGAAGCTTTCTTT. Amino acid sequence: CASSVGGGVNTEAFF. The rearrangement joins TRBV9 to TRBJ1-1; TRBD1 is a possible D gene (5 bases). Looked up from germline, CDR1 is SGDLS and CDR2 is YYNGEE. This CDR3 is built from 15 residues. Trimming shortened V by 0 bases and J by 2 bases, and 11 bases separated the two germline ends.

This clone turned up a few times. V usage is TRBV5-1 and J usage is TRBJ2-5, with D unresolved. V lost 4 bases, J lost 5 bases, and 9 bases lay in between. The V gene's germline CDR1 is SGHRS and CDR2 YFSETQ. This CDR3 has 12 amino acids. The CDR3 is CASSPESETQYF. The CDR3 DNA sequence: TGCGCCAGCAGCCCTGAGAGTGAGACCCAGTACTTC.

This chain joins TRBV27 and TRBJ1-1; D is ambiguous. Trimming removed 2 bases from V and 1 base from J, with 20 bases in between. There are 18 residues in the CDR3. The germline V gene has CDR1 MNHEY and CDR2 SMNVEV (reference sequence). The CDR3 protein is CASSLRGISTAGNTEAFF. The DNA for the CDR3 is TGTGCCAGCAGTTTACGAGGGATATCAACGGCGGGGAACACTGAAGCTTTCTTT.

This clone was counted only a few times. V gene TRBV4-1 combines with J gene TRBJ1-1; 9 bases map to TRBD1. The germline V gene encodes CDR1 MGHRA and CDR2 YSYEKL. The CDR3 runs 16 residues. Germline trimming cut 6 bases from V and 2 bases from J; bases unmatched to any gene: 10. The CDR3 reads CASRLTGGQVNTEAFF. In nucleotides, the CDR3 is TGCGCCAGCAGACTAACAGGGGGCCAGGTAAACACTGAAGCTTTCTTT.

This clone was seen a handful of times. This rearrangement joins TRBV7-9 to TRBJ2-2; 10 nucleotides match TRBD2. Losses at the gene ends were 5 bases for V and 4 bases for J; bases not matched to a gene: 10. The germline V gene encodes CDR1 SEHNR and CDR2 FQNEAQ (reference sequence). CDR3 length equals 17 residues. The CDR3 bases are TGTGCCAGCAGCCCCACTCCCCTAGCGGGGGCCACCGGGGAGCTGTTTTTT. It translates to CASSPTPLAGATGELFF.

This clone was recorded once. The chain joins TRBV30 to TRBJ2-1, with a possible D match to TRBD2 (6 bases). The CDR3 is 13 amino acids. Germline V gene data show CDR1 as GTSNPN and CDR2 as SVGIG (reference sequence). V shed 4 bases and J shed 5 bases, with 12 bases lying between them. This chain's CDR3 is CAWNSGLNNEQFF. DNA for the CDR3: TGTGCCTGGAACTCGGGACTTAACAATGAGCAGTTCTTC.